The 29 T cell receptor beta chains given below trace back to one sample, sequenced in a study of blood T cell repertoires in COVID-19. The method was immunoSEQ multiplex PCR; TCRdb's version includes in-frame clones alone and lacks a portion of them. The sample holds about 88,000 clones; roughly 87% are singletons and the top ten take around 14%. The sample consisted of peripheral blood. These receptors originate from a male donor with acute or convalescent COVID-19.

This clone was seen just once. The CDR3 nucleotides read TGTGCCAGCAGTCAGGGACTGACGAACACTGAAGCTTTCTTT. Translating gives CASSQGLTNTEAFF. This rearrangement joins TRBV6-6 to TRBJ1-1, with D possibly being TRBD1 (5 bases). The CDR3 length is 14 residues. CDR1 is MNHNY and CDR2 is SVGAGI in the germline V gene (reference sequence). The V gene lost 5 bases and the J gene lost 1 base, with 11 bases spanning the gap.

The chain recombines TRBV6-6 with TRBJ1-2; D is uncertain. Germline V gene sequence: CDR1 MNHNY, CDR2 SVGAGI (reference sequence). V gave up 6 bases and J gave up 2 bases, with 13 bases separating them. CDR3 length: 14 amino acids. The CDR3 sequence is CASRQPGENYGYTF. DNA of the CDR3: TGTGCCAGCAGGCAACCCGGGGAGAACTATGGCTACACCTTC.

There are a few counts of this clone. In DNA form, the CDR3 reads TGTGCCACCAGTGATCGCCAGGGTTATGGCTACACCTTC. Amino acid sequence: CATSDRQGYGYTF. The chain couples TRBV24-1 to TRBJ1-2, with D possibly being TRBD1 (5 bases). The V and J ends lost 3 bases and 5 bases respectively, with 9 bases between them. The germline V gene encodes CDR1 KGHDR and CDR2 SFDVKD. CDR3 size: 13 residues.

The rearrangement joins TRBV9 to TRBJ2-1, with D maybe TRBD1 (6 bases). V was trimmed by 2 bases and J by 5 bases, leaving 14 bases between them. CDR1 SGDLS and CDR2 YYNGEE come from the germline V gene. CDR3 length: 15 residues. The CDR3 reads CASSVGAGENNEQFF. The CDR3 DNA reads as TGTGCCAGCAGCGTGGGGGCAGGGGAGAACAATGAGCAGTTCTTC.

The gene calls are TRBV5-1 and TRBJ2-7, with D possibly matching TRBD1 (5 bases). This CDR3 contains 14 residues. The V gene's germline CDR1 is SGHRS and CDR2 YFSETQ. The V end lost 2 bases, the J end lost 2 bases, and 11 bases lay between the germline ends. Written as DNA, the CDR3 is TGCGCCAGCAGCTTACAGGCTGAAACCTACGAGCAGTACTTC. Translated, it gives CASSLQAETYEQYF.

CDR3 nucleotide sequence: TGTGCCAGCTCACCTCAACCGGCAGGGCTGGGAGAGACCCAGTACTTC. It translates to CASSPQPAGLGETQYF. V and J are TRBV18 and TRBJ2-5; D may be TRBD1 (5 bases). CDR3 size: 16 residues. Germline V gives CDR1 KGHSH, CDR2 LQKENI. V was shortened by 3 bases and J by 4 bases, with 18 bases between the two germline ends.

V gene TRBV5-1 combines with J gene TRBJ1-1; D may be TRBD1 (6 bases). The V gene lost 4 bases and the J gene lost 1 base, with 20 bases spanning the gap. The CDR3 has 17 amino acids. The germline CDR1 and CDR2 sequences are SGHRS and YFSETQ. The CDR3 DNA follows: TGCGCCAGCAGCCCAAGGGCCCAGCAGGGGACGAACACTGAAGCTTTCTTT. The encoded protein is CASSPRAQQGTNTEAFF. The complete variable domain, with remaining parts taken from reference TRBV5-1 and TRBJ1-1, reads KAGVTQTPRYLIKTRGQQVTLSCSPISGHRSVSWYQQTPGQGLQFLFEYFSETQRNKGNFPGRFSGRQFSNSRSEMNVSTLELGDSALYLCASSPRAQQGTNTEAFFGQGTRLTVV.

CDR3 loop: CASSPGGSEAFF. CDR3 bases: TGTGCCAGCTCACCGGGGGGGAGTGAAGCTTTCTTT. This rearrangement joins TRBV18 to TRBJ1-1, with a tentative D call TRBD1 (5 bases). V was cut by 3 bases and J by 7 bases, with 9 bases left in between. Germline V gene data show CDR1 as KGHSH and CDR2 as LQKENI. The CDR3 is 12 residues long.

The rearrangement links TRBV29-1 to TRBJ2-5, with 9 nucleotides matching TRBD2. The CDR3 sequence is 13 residues long. The V segment lost 4 bases and the J segment 5 bases; nucleotides outside the gene matches: 5. The germline V gene has CDR1 SQVTM and CDR2 ANQGSEA. The CDR3: CSVVRGGRETQYF. The CDR3 DNA follows: TGCAGCGTTGTGCGGGGGGGCCGGGAGACCCAGTACTTC. The entire variable domain, with the rest obtained from reference TRBV29-1 and TRBJ2-5, is as follows: SAVISQKPSRDICQRGTSLTIQCQVDSQVTMMFWYRQQPGQSLTLIATANQGSEATYESGFVIDKFPISRPNLTFSTLTVSNMSPEDSSIYLCSVVRGGRETQYFGPGTRLLVL.

This clone was observed once. V gene TRBV29-1 combines with J gene TRBJ1-2; 11 positions agree with TRBD1. The CDR3 is made up of 12 amino acids. V shed 4 bases and J 6 bases; nucleotides not matched to a gene: 1. Germline CDR1 is SQVTM and CDR2 is ANQGSEA. In DNA, the CDR3 is TGCAGCGTTGGGGGACAGGGGGATGGCTACACCTTC. It codes for CSVGGQGDGYTF.

The V gene is TRBV12-3 or TRBV12-4, the J gene TRBJ2-2; D is perhaps TRBD1 (6 bases). Trimming removed 5 bases from V and 7 bases from J, with 8 bases in between. This CDR3 has 12 residues. The CDR3 reads CASSTGIGELFF. CDR3 nucleotides: TGTGCCAGCAGTACAGGGATCGGGGAGCTGTTTTTT.

The V call is TRBV2, the J call TRBJ2-7, with D possibly matching TRBD2 (6 bases). The CDR3 covers 15 residues. V lost 4 bases, J lost 1 base, and 14 bases lay in between. Germline assignment: CDR1 SNHLY and CDR2 FYNNEI. The CDR3 region has the DNA TGTGCCAGCAGTGGTGGCCTGGGGGGATCCTACGAGCAGTACTTC. Amino acid sequence: CASSGGLGGSYEQYF. Looking up the rest from reference TRBV2 and TRBJ2-7 gives the full variable domain: EPEVTQTPSHQVTQMGQEVILRCVPISNHLYFYWYRQILGQKVEFLVSFYNNEISEKSEIFDDQFSVERPDGSNFTLKIRSTKLEDSAMYFCASSGGLGGSYEQYFGPGTRLTVT.

The chain links TRBV18 to TRBJ1-2, with a possible D match to TRBD1 (6 bases). Germline V gives CDR1 KGHSH, CDR2 LQKENI. The CDR3 loop spans 15 amino acids. Trimming removed 1 base from V and 4 bases from J, with 13 bases in between. The CDR3 nucleotides are TGTGCCAGCTCACCACTGGGCAGGGACACCTATGGCTACACCTTC. It translates to CASSPLGRDTYGYTF.

This chain connects TRBV2 to TRBJ1-1; TRBD1 is a possible D gene (6 bases). The CDR3 is 14 residues long. V was trimmed by 5 bases and J by 1 base, leaving 11 bases between them. CDR1 and CDR2 from the germline V gene are SNHLY and FYNNEI. The CDR3 loop reads CASSYRVGNTEAFF. CDR3 nucleotide sequence: TGTGCCAGCAGTTACAGGGTCGGGAACACTGAAGCTTTCTTT.

This chain uses TRBV5-1 with TRBJ1-2; no reliable D call. The CDR3 has 12 residues. Germline CDR1 and CDR2: SGHRS and YFSETQ. V lost 4 bases to trimming and J lost 7 bases, with 11 bases between them. CDR3 bases: TGCGCCAGCAGCAAGGACGAGGGTGGCTACACCTTC. It encodes CASSKDEGGYTF. The full variable domain, rest sourced from reference TRBV5-1 and TRBJ1-2, is KAGVTQTPRYLIKTRGQQVTLSCSPISGHRSVSWYQQTPGQGLQFLFEYFSETQRNKGNFPGRFSGRQFSNSRSEMNVSTLELGDSALYLCASSKDEGGYTFGSGTRLTVV.

The CDR3 DNA is TGTGCCAGCAGCTCGGCGGTCACAGGGACCCCCTCTGAGCAGTACTTC. It encodes CASSSAVTGTPSEQYF. The chain joins TRBV7-6 to TRBJ2-7; tentatively, D is TRBD1 (6 bases). The CDR3 runs to 16 residues. The V and J ends lost 4 bases and 7 bases respectively, with 23 bases between them. CDR1 and CDR2 from the germline V gene are SGHVS and FNYEAQ.

The chain has TRBV2 and TRBJ1-1, with 8 bases identical to TRBD1. Per the germline V gene, CDR1 is SNHLY and CDR2 is FYNNEI. CDR3 length equals 12 residues. Trimming at V came to 8 bases and at J to 6 bases, leaving 5 bases not matched to a gene. The DNA of the CDR3 is TGTGCCAGCCTCGGGACAGGACCTGAAGCTTTCTTT. This encodes CASLGTGPEAFF. The full variable domain, with the rest looked up from reference TRBV2 and TRBJ1-1, is EPEVTQTPSHQVTQMGQEVILRCVPISNHLYFYWYRQILGQKVEFLVSFYNNEISEKSEIFDDQFSVERPDGSNFTLKIRSTKLEDSAMYFCASLGTGPEAFFGQGTRLTVV.

The chain is built from TRBV6-1 and TRBJ2-7; D not resolved. The V end lost 3 bases, the J end lost 3 bases, and 9 bases lay between the germline ends. This CDR3 has 13 amino acids. CDR1 and CDR2 (germline): MNHNS, SASEGT. The CDR3 bases are TGTGCCAGCAGTGACAATTTCGGCTACGAGCAGTACTTC. This sequence encodes CASSDNFGYEQYF.

The chain joins TRBV7-9 to TRBJ2-5, with 9 bases lining up with TRBD1. The CDR3 runs to 15 residues. Per the germline V gene, CDR1 is SEHNR and CDR2 is FQNEAQ (reference sequence). The V and J ends lost 5 bases and 5 bases, in that order; junction bases with no gene match: 9. CDR3: CASSRYGTGQETQYF. For the CDR3, the DNA is TGTGCCAGCAGCCGGTATGGGACAGGGCAGGAGACCCAGTACTTC. Filled out from reference TRBV7-9 and TRBJ2-5, the complete variable domain reads DTGVSQNPRHKITKRGQNVTFRCDPISEHNRLYWYRQTLGQGPEFLTYFQNEAQLEKSRLLSDRFSAERPKGSFSTLEIQRTEQGDSAMYLCASSRYGTGQETQYFGPGTRLLVL.

This clone was detected only a few times. The CDR3 nucleotides are TGTGCCACCAGCAGAGATAGAGGGACAGGGATTCAGCCCCAGCATTTT. Protein: CATSRDRGTGIQPQHF. This sequence joins TRBV15 and TRBJ1-5; TRBD1 aligns across 9 bases. CDR3 length equals 16 residues. Germline CDR1 LNHNV, CDR2 YYDKDF (reference sequence). Trimming at V came to 0 bases and at J to 6 bases, leaving 6 bases not matched to a gene.

The CDR3 bases are TGTGCCTGGAGTGTCGACAGGGCCAGGGATACGCAGTATTTT. Translating gives CAWSVDRARDTQYF. This chain connects TRBV30 to TRBJ2-3; 7 bases align to TRBD1. Unmatched junction bases numbered 6, after V lost 0 bases and J lost 6 bases. This CDR3 spans 14 amino acids. Germline V CDR1 and CDR2: GTSNPN, SVGIG (reference sequence).

J is TRBJ1-4 and V is TRBV9; 9 nucleotides agree with TRBD1. The CDR3 runs 18 residues. J was trimmed by 3 bases and V by 10 bases; bases with no gene match: 19. Germline CDR1 is SGDLS and CDR2 is YYNGEE. CDR3 sequence (DNA): TGTGCCCAACGGGTAGGGACAGGGATATTCGCAGCTAATGAAAAACTGTTTTTT. Amino acids: CAQRVGTGIFAANEKLFF. Full variable domain (remainder filled in from reference TRBV9 and TRBJ1-4): DSGVTQTPKHLITATGQRVTLRCSPRSGDLSVYWYQQSLDQGLQFLIQYYNGEERAKGNILERFSAQQFPDLHSELNLSSLELGDSALYFCAQRVGTGIFAANEKLFFGSGTQLSVL.

The chain joins TRBV6-5 to TRBJ1-1, with 8 bases aligning to TRBD1. The CDR3 consists of 15 residues. J gave up 2 bases and V 5 bases, and 7 bases lay outside the gene matches. Germline CDR1 is MNHEY and CDR2 is SVGAGI. CDR3 DNA: TGTGCCAGCAGTACGCGACAGGGGCCAAACACTGAAGCTTTCTTT. As protein: CASSTRQGPNTEAFF.

The V and J genes are TRBV3-1 (or the pseudogene TRBV3-2) and TRBJ2-3, with D perhaps TRBD2 (6 bases). V was clipped by 4 bases and J by 3 bases, with 11 bases between them. The CDR3 length is 14 residues. CDR1 is LGHDT and CDR2 is YNNKEL in the germline V gene (reference sequence). Written as DNA, the CDR3 is TGTGCCAGCAGCCGGAGGGGACTGACAGATACGCAGTATTTT. It codes for CASSRRGLTDTQYF.

The V and J genes are TRBV7-9 and TRBJ2-7; 8 nucleotides agree with TRBD1. After removal of 4 bases from V and 2 bases from J, the junction contained 1 base not matched to a gene. Germline CDR1 reads SEHNR; CDR2 reads FQNEAQ (reference sequence). This CDR3 comprises 13 residues. The DNA for the CDR3 is TGTGCCAGCAGCTCGACAGGGGCCTACGAGCAGTACTTC. Translating it yields CASSSTGAYEQYF.

The chain employs TRBV9 and TRBJ2-2; D gene unclear. The CDR3 has 15 amino acids. Germline-derived CDR1 and CDR2 are SGDLS and YYNGEE. V dropped 0 bases and J dropped 2 bases, with 8 bases sitting between them. CDR3 in DNA: TGTGCCAGCAGCGTAGGAAACTCAAACACCGGGGAGCTGTTTTTT. Translating gives CASSVGNSNTGELFF.

This clone occurred once. This sequence joins TRBV7-6 and TRBJ1-5; TRBD1 matches 7 bases. V shed 0 bases, J shed 5 bases, and the junction held 7 bases outside the gene matches. The CDR3 extends over 16 amino acids. The germline V gene has CDR1 SGHVS and CDR2 FNYEAQ. The CDR3: CASSLARQGYYQPQHF. DNA for the CDR3: TGTGCCAGCAGCTTAGCGAGACAGGGTTACTATCAGCCCCAGCATTTT. The whole variable domain, filled in from reference TRBV7-6 and TRBJ1-5, reads GAGVSQSPRYKVTKRGQDVALRCDPISGHVSLYWYRQALGQGPEFLTYFNYEAQQDKSGLPNDRFSAERPEGSISTLTIQRTEQRDSAMYRCASSLARQGYYQPQHFGDGTRLSIL.

This clone was observed once. The V and J genes are TRBV28 and TRBJ1-5, with no clear D. Germline CDR1 MDHEN, CDR2 SYDVKM. The CDR3 consists of 15 residues. V was trimmed by 6 bases and J by 2 bases, leaving 14 bases between them. Written as DNA, the CDR3 is TGTGCCAGCAGGATCCAAGGGAGAGGCAATCAGCCCCAGCATTTT. Protein: CASRIQGRGNQPQHF.

The chain uses TRBV7-8 and TRBJ1-2; 7 bases align to TRBD1. This CDR3 has 17 amino acids. The V gene's germline CDR1 is SGHVS and CDR2 FQNEAQ. Trimming cost V 3 bases and J 2 bases; bases outside gene matches: 12. The CDR3 region has the DNA TGTGCCAGCAGCTTGGCAGGGACAGCCTTTTCCAACTATGGCTACACCTTC. This sequence encodes CASSLAGTAFSNYGYTF.